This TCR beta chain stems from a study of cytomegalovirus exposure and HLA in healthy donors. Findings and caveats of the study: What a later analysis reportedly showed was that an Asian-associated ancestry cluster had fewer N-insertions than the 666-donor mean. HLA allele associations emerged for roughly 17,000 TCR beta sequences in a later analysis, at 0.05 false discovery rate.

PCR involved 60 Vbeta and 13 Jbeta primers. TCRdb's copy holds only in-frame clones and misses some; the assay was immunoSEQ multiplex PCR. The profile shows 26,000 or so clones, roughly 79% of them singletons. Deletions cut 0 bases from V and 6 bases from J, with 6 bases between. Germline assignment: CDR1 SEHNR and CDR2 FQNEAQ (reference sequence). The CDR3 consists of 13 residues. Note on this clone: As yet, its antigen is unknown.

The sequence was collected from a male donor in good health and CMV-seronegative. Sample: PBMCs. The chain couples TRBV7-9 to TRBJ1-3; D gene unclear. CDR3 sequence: CASSLAPTNTIYF. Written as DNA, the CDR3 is TGTGCCAGCAGCTTAGCGCCTACAAACACCATATATTTT.